The source of this TCR beta chain is a study of cytomegalovirus exposure and HLA in healthy donors. Study-level information: Falling in the Caucasian-associated ancestry cluster were approximately 86% of around 370 genotyped donors.

For this clone: Its target is unknown.

The PCR contained 60 Vbeta and 13 Jbeta primers. TCRdb's table, derived via immunoSEQ multiplex PCR, lists solely in-frame clones and lacks some. The repertoire includes 90,000 or so clones, 80% of them detected once, and 23% sits in the top ten. General observations from the study: With DRB1 most and HLA-C fewest, TCR association rates differed between HLA loci in a later analysis. HLA-A and HLA-B allele assignments for most subjects were reportedly predicted accurately using TCR beta sequences. Diagnosis of cytomegalovirus status made by the classifier reportedly showed high specificity and sensitivity.

CDR1 SEHNR and CDR2 FQNEAQ come from the germline V gene (reference sequence). V lost 4 bases and J 3 bases, leaving 15 bases between the germline ends. The CDR3 consists of 15 residues. The V call is TRBV7-9, the J call TRBJ1-1, with D tentatively TRBD1 (5 bases). The source material was PBMCs. This TCR was sampled from a woman between 50 and 59 years old in good health and CMV-seropositive. CDR3 in amino acids: CASSSPQWGDTEAFF. CDR3 DNA sequence: TGTGCCAGCAGCTCGCCACAGTGGGGGGACACTGAAGCTTTCTTT.